The 29 T cell receptor beta chains below all came from one sample that was sequenced in a study of blood T cell repertoires in COVID-19. The protocol was immunoSEQ multiplex PCR, while the TCRdb copy is restricted to in-frame clones and leaves out a portion. The table includes under 250,000 clones, roughly 88% detected once. The source material was peripheral blood. These receptors were obtained from a man at least 80 years old with acute or convalescent COVID-19.

This clone occurred once. The chain carries TRBV6-1 and TRBJ2-7; weak D call: TRBD2 (6 bases). The CDR3 is 14 residues long. V gave up 2 bases and J gave up 1 base, with 9 bases separating them. From germline, CDR1 is MNHNS and CDR2 SASEGT. In DNA form, the CDR3 reads TGTGCCAGCAGTGAATACGGGGGTTCCTACGAGCAGTACTTC. Amino acid sequence: CASSEYGGSYEQYF.

J is TRBJ1-2 and V is TRBV27; D is perhaps TRBD1 (5 bases). The CDR3 contains 13 residues. V lost 7 bases to trimming and J lost 4 bases, with 13 bases between them. The germline V gene encodes CDR1 MNHEY and CDR2 SMNVEV (reference sequence). Here the CDR3 reads CASTRQGPYGYTF. CDR3 in DNA: TGTGCCAGCACGAGGCAGGGCCCCTATGGCTACACCTTC.

This rearrangement joins TRBV7-8 to TRBJ1-6, with a tentative D call TRBD1 (6 bases). V was pared by 5 bases and J by 7 bases, with 18 bases between. The CDR3 spans 16 residues. The V gene's germline CDR1 is SGHVS and CDR2 FQNEAQ. CDR3 loop: CASSLLSGTSNSPLHF. Here the CDR3 DNA reads TGTGCCAGCAGCCTATTATCCGGGACATCAAATTCACCCCTCCACTTT.

The chain joins TRBV7-2 to TRBJ2-7; tentative D call: TRBD2 (6 bases). The V and J ends lost 6 bases and 6 bases respectively, with 21 bases between them. This CDR3 has 15 residues. Per the germline V gene, CDR1 is SGHTA and CDR2 is FQGNSA. CDR3 in DNA: TGTGCCAGCAGACCCGGTAGCGGTTCTGCGGGCGAGCAGTACTTC. Translation: CASRPGSGSAGEQYF.

The rearrangement joins TRBV6-5 to TRBJ2-7, with 9 positions matching TRBD2. The CDR3 consists of 15 residues. Trimming cost V 5 bases and J 1 base; bases outside gene matches: 6. Germline CDR1 reads MNHEY; CDR2 reads SVGAGI. Here the CDR3 reads CASSREAGGSYEQYF. The CDR3 region has the DNA TGTGCCAGCAGTCGGGAAGCGGGAGGTTCCTACGAGCAGTACTTC.

The V gene is TRBV19, the J gene TRBJ2-1; D not resolved. V lost 5 bases and J lost 3, with 11 bases in between. CDR3 length: 14 residues. Germline V lookup: CDR1 LNHDA, CDR2 SQIVND (reference sequence). The CDR3 DNA reads as TGTGCCAGTAGTCCCCAGATGAACTACAATGAGCAGTTCTTC. Its translation is CASSPQMNYNEQFF.

This chain connects TRBV14 to TRBJ2-5; TRBD2 matches at 10 bases. The V gene end was trimmed by 0 bases and the J gene end by 2 bases; junction bases not matched to a gene: 9. The CDR3 is 18 amino acids. Germline-derived CDR1 and CDR2 are SGHDN and FVKESK. CDR3 loop: CASSQEGRLAGKQETQYF. Here the CDR3 DNA reads TGTGCCAGCAGCCAAGAGGGTCGACTAGCGGGTAAACAAGAGACCCAGTACTTC.

This sequence joins TRBV10-3 and TRBJ2-3; 7 bases line up with TRBD2. This CDR3 is built from 14 residues. Germline loops: CDR1 ENHRY, CDR2 SYGVKD. Losses at the gene ends were 4 bases for V and 3 bases for J; bases not matched to a gene: 4. The CDR3 DNA sequence: TGTGCCATCAGTGGGGGGACTACTACAGATACGCAGTATTTT. Translated, it gives CAISGGTTTDTQYF.

The chain employs TRBV5-6 and TRBJ2-7, with D hard to call. The CDR3 extends over 13 amino acids. Germline V gives CDR1 SGHDT, CDR2 YYEEEE. The V end lost 4 bases, the J end lost 0 bases, and 8 bases lay between the germline ends. CDR3 bases: TGTGCCAGCAGCCTATACCTCTCCTACGAGCAGTACTTC. Translating gives CASSLYLSYEQYF.

The V gene is TRBV27, the J gene TRBJ2-1; TRBD1 matches 11 bases. CDR3 length: 14 amino acids. Germline loops: CDR1 MNHEY, CDR2 SMNVEV (reference sequence). V was clipped by 10 bases and J by 4 bases; unmatched bases: 6. The CDR3 DNA reads as TGTGCCACCGCCGGGACAGGGGGTTACAATGAGCAGTTCTTC. This gives the protein CATAGTGGYNEQFF.

The chain has TRBV7-6 and TRBJ2-1; the match to TRBD2 covers 7 bases. Germline V gives CDR1 SGHVS, CDR2 FNYEAQ. Losses at the gene ends were 1 base for V and 6 bases for J; bases not matched to a gene: 9. This CDR3 contains 16 residues. CDR3 DNA sequence: TGTGCCAGCAGCTTAGTCGGCGGGAGTTACCCCAATGAGCAGTTCTTC. Its translation: CASSLVGGSYPNEQFF.

This chain links TRBV10-2 with TRBJ1-2; TRBD1 might be the D (6 bases). The CDR3 is made up of 13 amino acids. The V gene's germline CDR1 is WSHSY and CDR2 SAAADI. Trimming removed 3 bases from V and 2 bases from J, with 7 bases in between. The CDR3 here is CASSEQGNYGYTF. The CDR3 DNA is TGCGCCAGCAGTGAACAGGGAAACTATGGCTACACCTTC.

The chain is built from TRBV5-8 and TRBJ1-5, with TRBD1 matching over 9 bases. The CDR3 has 18 residues. Germline V gives CDR1 SGHTS, CDR2 YDEGEE. V gave up 3 bases and J gave up 0 bases; unmatched junction bases: 10. Here the CDR3 reads CASSSTGTGLYSNQPQHF. In nucleotides, the CDR3 is TGTGCCAGCAGCTCTACCGGGACAGGGTTGTATAGCAATCAGCCCCAGCATTTT.

V usage is TRBV9 and J usage is TRBJ2-2, with 14 bases aligning to TRBD2. The trim removed 2 bases at V and 1 base at J, leaving 7 bases unmatched. Germline CDR1 and CDR2: SGDLS and YYNGEE. The CDR3 has 19 amino acids. This chain's CDR3 is CASSVQRLAGGLNTGELFF. The DNA of the CDR3 is TGTGCCAGCAGCGTCCAACGACTAGCGGGGGGGTTGAACACCGGGGAGCTGTTTTTT.

The CDR3 spells CSVEELAGGSEQFF. CDR3 in DNA: TGCAGCGTTGAAGAACTAGCGGGAGGCAGTGAGCAGTTCTTC. The rearrangement uses TRBV29-1 and TRBJ2-1; TRBD2 matches at 12 bases. CDR3 size: 14 residues. V was clipped by 0 bases and J by 9 bases; unmatched bases: 3. Germline values: CDR1 SQVTM, CDR2 ANQGSEA.

The rearrangement joins TRBV12-3 or TRBV12-4 to TRBJ2-1; D might be TRBD1 (5 bases). CDR3 length: 13 amino acids. V was shortened by 3 bases and J by 12 bases, with 15 bases between the two germline ends. The CDR3 DNA is TGTGCCAGCAGTTTGGGGCAGTCTAAGAGGCAGTTCTTC. This sequence encodes CASSLGQSKRQFF.

The CDR3 loop is CASSQRRGGYTDTQYF. In nucleotides, the CDR3 is TGTGCCAGCAGCCAACGGAGGGGGGGTTACACAGATACGCAGTATTTT. J is TRBJ2-3 and V is TRBV3-1 (or the pseudogene TRBV3-2), with a possible D match to TRBD2 (7 bases). The CDR3 sequence is 16 residues long. Germline V gives CDR1 LGHDT, CDR2 YNNKEL (reference sequence). Trimming stripped 2 bases from V and 2 bases from J, with 14 bases between.

The chain couples TRBV14 to TRBJ1-1; TRBD1 matches at 9 bases. V dropped 1 base and J dropped 5; count of bases not matched to a gene: 5. This CDR3 comprises 15 residues. From germline, CDR1 is SGHDN and CDR2 FVKESK. The CDR3 DNA follows: TGTGCCAGCAGCCAAGGGGGACAGGGTGTGACTGAAGCTTTCTTT. Residues: CASSQGGQGVTEAFF.

The rearrangement uses TRBV28 and TRBJ1-2; tentative D call: TRBD1 (6 bases). Germline-derived CDR1 and CDR2 are MDHEN and SYDVKM. There are 15 residues in the CDR3. V gave up 5 bases and J gave up 0 bases, with 13 bases separating them. The CDR3 here is CASSPTGWANYGYTF. As DNA, the CDR3 is TGTGCCAGCAGTCCCACAGGGTGGGCTAACTATGGCTACACCTTC.

This chain connects TRBV29-1 to TRBJ1-2; D unresolved. Trimming pared 4 bases from V and 0 bases from J, leaving 9 bases between. From germline, CDR1 is SQVTM and CDR2 ANQGSEA. This CDR3 comprises 13 residues. The CDR3, as DNA: TGCAGCGTTGTGGGCAGTTCTAACTATGGCTACACCTTC. It translates to CSVVGSSNYGYTF.

The chain uses TRBV6-5 and TRBJ1-1; 7 positions agree with TRBD1. Looked up from germline, CDR1 is MNHEY and CDR2 is SVGAGI. This CDR3 spans 15 amino acids. J was trimmed by 3 bases and V by 4 bases; bases with no gene match: 8. The CDR3 here is CASSSRTGWDTEAFF. Written as DNA, the CDR3 is TGTGCCAGCAGTTCTCGGACAGGATGGGACACTGAAGCTTTCTTT.

This clone occurred once. The chain joins TRBV6-5 to TRBJ2-4, with TRBD1 as a possible D gene (6 bases). In germline, CDR1 is MNHEY, CDR2 SVGAGI. There are 14 residues in the CDR3. V was trimmed by 6 bases and J by 2 bases, leaving 11 bases between them. The CDR3 DNA is TGTGCCAGCAGGAGTACAGGGACCAAAAACATTCAGTACTTC. This sequence encodes CASRSTGTKNIQYF.

The DNA for the CDR3 is TGTGCCAGCAGCTTATACGGGGTGGAAGCTGGAAACACCATATATTTT. Amino acids: CASSLYGVEAGNTIYF. The V and J genes are TRBV7-2 and TRBJ1-3; D is unclear. Germline V gene sequence: CDR1 SGHTA, CDR2 FQGNSA. CDR3 length equals 16 residues. The V and J ends lost 2 bases and 2 bases respectively, with 13 bases between them.

This clone was detected only a few times. CDR3 in amino acids: CASSFRSYGYTF. CDR3 sequence (DNA): TGTGCCAGCAGCTTCAGATCCTATGGCTACACCTTC. The V and J genes are TRBV7-9 and TRBJ1-2; D ambiguous. Germline lookup yields CDR1 SEHNR and CDR2 FQNEAQ (reference sequence). Trimming shortened V by 3 bases and J by 4 bases, and 6 bases separated the two germline ends. This CDR3 spans 12 amino acids.

This rearrangement joins TRBV6-4 to TRBJ2-3; the match to TRBD1 covers 10 bases. V lost 0 bases and J lost 4; bases outside the gene matches: 4. Germline lookup yields CDR1 MRHNA and CDR2 SNTAGT. CDR3 length: 16 amino acids. In DNA form, the CDR3 reads TGTGCCAGCAGTGACTCGGGGACAGGGGTAGCAGATACGCAGTATTTT. It yields the protein CASSDSGTGVADTQYF.

The chain is built from TRBV28 and TRBJ1-5, with 10 bases aligning to TRBD1. Germline lookup yields CDR1 MDHEN and CDR2 SYDVKM. The CDR3 has 17 amino acids. Trimming took 1 base from V and 0 from J; bases not matched to a gene: 3. As DNA, the CDR3 is TGTGCCAGCAGTTTATACGGGACAGGGGATAGCAATCAGCCCCAGCATTTT. Protein: CASSLYGTGDSNQPQHF.

On this clone: A read error may account for a junction end that differs from germline. The rearrangement uses TRBV6-2 or TRBV6-3 and TRBJ1-1; no firm D call. This CDR3 is 11 amino acids long. CDR1 MNHEY and CDR2 SVGEGT come from the germline V gene. CDR3 bases: TGTGCCAGCAGTTACCCGCCGCCCGCGAGTTTT. It specifies CASSYPPPASF.

The rearrangement joins TRBV20-1 to TRBJ2-5, with D tentatively TRBD1 (6 bases). The CDR3 is 16 amino acids. Germline CDR1 and CDR2: DFQATT and SNEGSKA (reference sequence). Trimming left V 3 bases short and J 5 bases short, with 22 bases between. The CDR3 spells CSASAGVSPPAETQYF. CDR3 nucleotides: TGCAGTGCTAGTGCAGGGGTAAGCCCCCCCGCCGAGACCCAGTACTTC.

The chain uses TRBV7-3 and TRBJ1-1; D possibly corresponds to TRBD1 (6 bases). Trimming stripped 5 bases from V and 10 bases from J, with 17 bases between. Germline-derived CDR1 and CDR2 are SGHTA and FQGTGA. This CDR3 region has 13 residues. The chain's CDR3 is CASSPNSRGLAFF. The CDR3 region has the DNA TGTGCCAGCAGCCCAAATAGTAGGGGGTTAGCTTTCTTT.